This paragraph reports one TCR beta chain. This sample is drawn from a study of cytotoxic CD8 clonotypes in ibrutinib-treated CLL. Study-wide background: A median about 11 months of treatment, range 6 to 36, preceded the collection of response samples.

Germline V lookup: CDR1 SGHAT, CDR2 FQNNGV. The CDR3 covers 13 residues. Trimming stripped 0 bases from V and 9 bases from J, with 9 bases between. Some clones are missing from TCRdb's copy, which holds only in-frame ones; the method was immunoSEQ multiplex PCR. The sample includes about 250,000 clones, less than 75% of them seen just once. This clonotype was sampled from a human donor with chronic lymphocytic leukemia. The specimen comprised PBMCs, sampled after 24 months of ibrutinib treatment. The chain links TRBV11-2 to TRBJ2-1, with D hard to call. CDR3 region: CASSLDISAEQFF. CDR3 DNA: TGTGCCAGCAGCTTAGATATCAGTGCTGAGCAGTTCTTC.